A selection of T cell receptor beta chains follows, all from one sample in a study of cytomegalovirus exposure and HLA in healthy donors. This table comes from immunoSEQ multiplex PCR, and its TCRdb copy is limited to in-frame clones, with some not included. The repertoire holds about 100,000 clones, about 74% seen once, with 4% to 5.5% in the top ten. The material sequenced was PBMCs. The origin of the receptors is a woman between 18 and 30 years old in good health and CMV-seropositive. Each CDR3 is given with its conserved first and last residue. The order of the fields is D gene, V gene, J gene, clone size, CDR3 DNA, CDR3 protein. The D gene is left open where the match is weak. Clone size is shown for a subset of rows, as once, few, many or a class of expanded clone.

D: -; V: TRBV11-2; J: TRBJ2-3; size: few; DNA: TGTGCCAGCAGCTTGGGGGGAGGTCCAGATACGCAGTATTTT; CDR3: CASSLGGGPDTQYF
D: TRBD2; V: TRBV7-7; J: TRBJ2-3; size: -; DNA: TGTGCTAGCAGCTTTGGAACTAGCGTTGGGACAGATACGCAGTATTTT; CDR3: CASSFGTSVGTDTQYF
D: TRBD2; V: TRBV28; J: TRBJ2-7; size: -; DNA: TGTGCCAGCAGTGACCCAGCGGGAGTTACCTCTCACTCCTACGAGCAGTACTTC; CDR3: CASSDPAGVTSHSYEQYF
D: -; V: TRBV6-1; J: TRBJ2-7; size: -; DNA: TGTGCCAGCAGTGATGACTGGACAAGAACCTACGAGCAGTACTTC; CDR3: CASSDDWTRTYEQYF
D: -; V: TRBV28; J: TRBJ2-1; size: -; DNA: TGTGCCAGCAGACCTCGCCCTAGCTCCTACAATGAGCAGTTCTTC; CDR3: CASRPRPSSYNEQFF
D: TRBD2; V: TRBV5-4; J: TRBJ2-3; size: -; DNA: TGTGCCAGCAGCTTGGCGGGAGGTTCCAGCACAGATACGCAGTATTTT; CDR3: CASSLAGGSSTDTQYF
D: -; V: TRBV29-1; J: TRBJ2-1; size: -; DNA: TGCAGCGCCAAGGGGGACTCCTACAATGAGCAGTTCTTC; CDR3: CSAKGDSYNEQFF
D: TRBD1; V: TRBV28; J: TRBJ1-3; size: -; DNA: TGTGCCAGCAGTTTATGGCAGGGGGCTGGAAACACCATATATTTT; CDR3: CASSLWQGAGNTIYF
D: TRBD1; V: TRBV2; J: TRBJ2-7; size: few; DNA: TGTGCCAGCAGGGGGACAGGGTTATACGAGCAGTACTTC; CDR3: CASRGTGLYEQYF
D: -; V: TRBV11-3; J: TRBJ2-5; size: -; DNA: TGTGCCAGCAGCTTAGGAGGGTGGCAGAGGCAAGAGACCCAGTACTTC; CDR3: CASSLGGWQRQETQYF
D: TRBD1; V: TRBV30; J: TRBJ1-1; size: -; DNA: TGTGCCTGGAACGCGGCAGGGGGAAGGATGAACACTGAAGCTTTCTTT; CDR3: CAWNAAGGRMNTEAFF
D: TRBD1; V: TRBV7-2; J: TRBJ2-5; size: once; DNA: TGTGCCAGCAGCTTTTGGACAGGGCCTCAAGAGACCCAGTACTTC; CDR3: CASSFWTGPQETQYF
D: -; V: TRBV7-6; J: TRBJ2-7; size: -; DNA: TGTGCCAGCAGCTTAGAAATGGCAAGGGGGTACGAGCAGTACTTC; CDR3: CASSLEMARGYEQYF
D: -; V: TRBV9; J: TRBJ2-6; size: -; DNA: TGTGCCAGCAGCCTCAGCTCTGGGGCCAACGTCCTGACTTTC; CDR3: CASSLSSGANVLTF
D: TRBD2; V: TRBV9; J: TRBJ2-7; size: once; DNA: TGTGCCAGCAGCGTAGGGGGGGGTTTTACCTACGAGCAGTACTTC; CDR3: CASSVGGGFTYEQYF
D: -; V: TRBV28; J: TRBJ1-1; size: -; DNA: TGTGCCAGCAATACAGGTTGGGGGAGGACTGAAGCTTTCTTT; CDR3: CASNTGWGRTEAFF
D: TRBD2; V: TRBV10-3; J: TRBJ2-1; size: -; DNA: TGTGCCATCAGCAACAGCGGGAGGAGTGATGAGCAGTTCTTC; CDR3: CAISNSGRSDEQFF
D: TRBD1; V: TRBV7-8; J: TRBJ1-5; size: -; DNA: TGTGCCAGCAGCCCCCGGACAGGCGGGGATCAGCCCCAGCATTTT; CDR3: CASSPRTGGDQPQHF
D: -; V: TRBV27; J: TRBJ2-2; size: -; DNA: TGTGCCAGCAGAGGATCGGGGAACGCGAACACCGGGGAGCTGTTTTTT; CDR3: CASRGSGNANTGELFF
D: -; V: TRBV4-1; J: TRBJ1-5; size: few; DNA: TGCGCCAGCAGCCTAACGACAGGTTCCAATCAGCCCCAGCATTTT; CDR3: CASSLTTGSNQPQHF
D: -; V: TRBV6-5; J: TRBJ1-5; size: -; DNA: TGTGCCAGCAGTTACTCGGGCGCTCAGCCCCAGCATTTT; CDR3: CASSYSGAQPQHF
D: -; V: TRBV30; J: TRBJ2-7; size: -; DNA: TGTGCCTGGAGGGACTTCTCCGAGCAGTACTTC; CDR3: CAWRDFSEQYF
D: TRBD1; V: TRBV15; J: TRBJ2-4; size: -; DNA: TGTGCCACCAGCACTTCACAGGGGGCTGACATTCAGTACTTC; CDR3: CATSTSQGADIQYF
D: -; V: TRBV25-1; J: TRBJ2-1; size: once; DNA: TGTGCCAGCGAGACGATGGGGAGATCCTACAATGAGCAGTTCTTC; CDR3: CASETMGRSYNEQFF
D: TRBD1; V: TRBV28; J: TRBJ1-5; size: -; DNA: TGTGCCAGCAGGGCAGACAGGGCTAGCAATCAGCCCCAGCATTTT; CDR3: CASRADRASNQPQHF
D: TRBD1; V: TRBV5-4; J: TRBJ1-4; size: -; DNA: TGTGCCAGCAGCCCCCGACAGGGAACGGATGAAAAACTGTTTTTT; CDR3: CASSPRQGTDEKLFF
D: TRBD2; V: TRBV11-2; J: TRBJ2-7; size: -; DNA: TGTGCCAGCAGCTTGGGACTAGCTTACGAGCAGTACTTC; CDR3: CASSLGLAYEQYF
D: -; V: TRBV18; J: TRBJ1-1; size: -; DNA: TGTGCCAGCTCTTCGGGGTCGAACACTGAAGCTTTCTTT; CDR3: CASSSGSNTEAFF
D: -; V: TRBV19; J: TRBJ1-1; size: -; DNA: TGTGCCAGTATCCACGGGGGTGCTGAAGCTTTCTTT; CDR3: CASIHGGAEAFF
D: TRBD2; V: TRBV2; J: TRBJ2-1; size: -; DNA: TGTGCCAGCAGCCTACCCTTAGCGGGAAGCTCCTACAATGAGCAGTTCTTC; CDR3: CASSLPLAGSSYNEQFF
D: TRBD2; V: TRBV5-1; J: TRBJ2-7; size: -; DNA: TGCGCCAGCAGCAGAACTAGCGGGAGCTCCTACGAGCAGTACTTC; CDR3: CASSRTSGSSYEQYF
D: -; V: TRBV7-9; J: TRBJ2-3; size: -; DNA: TGTGCCAGCAGCTTCCCTGCCCGGGGGAGTGAGGATACGCAGTATTTT; CDR3: CASSFPARGSEDTQYF
D: -; V: TRBV28; J: TRBJ1-1; size: -; DNA: TGTGCCAGTACGGAGGGCACTGAGGCTTTCTTT; CDR3: CASTEGTEAFF
D: TRBD2; V: TRBV28; J: TRBJ2-3; size: few; DNA: TGTGCCAGCAGTTTGCGCGAAGCGGGAGGGATAGATACGCAGTATTTT; CDR3: CASSLREAGGIDTQYF
D: -; V: TRBV19; J: TRBJ2-3; size: once; DNA: TGTGCCAGTAGTCCTGGACTATTCACAGATACGCAGTATTTT; CDR3: CASSPGLFTDTQYF
D: -; V: TRBV7-8; J: TRBJ2-5; size: -; DNA: TGTGCCAGCAGCTTGAGCGGGACAGGATTAGGAGAGACCCAGTACTTC; CDR3: CASSLSGTGLGETQYF
D: TRBD1; V: TRBV28; J: TRBJ1-1; size: -; DNA: TGTGCCAGCAGTTTATGGCTTTGGACAGGGGGCGCGGGGAACACTGAAGCTTTCTTT; CDR3: CASSLWLWTGGAGNTEAFF
D: -; V: TRBV7-2; J: TRBJ2-7; size: -; DNA: TGTGCCAGCAGCTCGGGGGTCGGATACTACGAGCAGTACTTC; CDR3: CASSSGVGYYEQYF
D: -; V: TRBV25-1; J: TRBJ2-3; size: -; DNA: TGTGCCAGCAGTAGCCCTTACACAGATACGCAGTATTTT; CDR3: CASSSPYTDTQYF
D: TRBD1; V: TRBV10-1; J: TRBJ1-4; size: -; DNA: TGCGCCAGCAGTGTTTGGGACAGAAACACAACTAATGAAAAACTGTTTTTT; CDR3: CASSVWDRNTTNEKLFF
D: -; V: TRBV11-2; J: TRBJ1-1; size: medium-sized; DNA: TGTGCCAGCAGCTCGTACACTGAAGCTTTCTTT; CDR3: CASSSYTEAFF
D: -; V: TRBV7-2; J: TRBJ2-7; size: -; DNA: TGTGCCAGCAGCCGGTCTTCCTACGAGCAGTACTTC; CDR3: CASSRSSYEQYF
D: -; V: TRBV7-2; J: TRBJ1-3; size: -; DNA: TGTGCCAGCAGCTCAGTAGTGGGGACTGCTCTCTCTGGAAACACCATATATTTT; CDR3: CASSSVVGTALSGNTIYF
D: -; V: TRBV11-2; J: TRBJ2-5; size: -; DNA: TGTGCCAGCAGCTCCCGGACTAAACAAGAGACCCAGTACTTC; CDR3: CASSSRTKQETQYF
D: TRBD2; V: TRBV5-1; J: TRBJ2-7; size: -; DNA: TGCGCCAGCACCCCCACGACTAGCGGGTCCTACGAGCAGTACTTC; CDR3: CASTPTTSGSYEQYF
D: TRBD2; V: TRBV9; J: TRBJ2-4; size: -; DNA: TGTGCCAGCAGCCCCAGACTAGCGGGGGAGAACATTCAGTACTTC; CDR3: CASSPRLAGENIQYF
D: -; V: TRBV30; J: TRBJ2-7; size: -; DNA: TGTGCCTGGAGTATGGACAACCAGGTCGGCGAGCAGTACTTC; CDR3: CAWSMDNQVGEQYF
D: TRBD2; V: TRBV9; J: TRBJ2-5; size: -; DNA: TGTGCCAGCAGCGTAACTCTAGCGGGAGGAGAGACCCAGTACTTC; CDR3: CASSVTLAGGETQYF
D: -; V: TRBV13; J: TRBJ2-3; size: -; DNA: TGTGCCAGCAGCTTACCGGGCGGGACAGATACGCAGTATTTT; CDR3: CASSLPGGTDTQYF
D: TRBD1; V: TRBV30; J: TRBJ1-3; size: -; DNA: TGTGCCTACAGACAGGGGAACTCTGGAAACACCATATATTTT; CDR3: CAYRQGNSGNTIYF
D: -; V: TRBV7-3; J: TRBJ2-3; size: -; DNA: TGTGCCAGCAGCTTAATAGGGGCGGAAGATACGCAGTATTTT; CDR3: CASSLIGAEDTQYF